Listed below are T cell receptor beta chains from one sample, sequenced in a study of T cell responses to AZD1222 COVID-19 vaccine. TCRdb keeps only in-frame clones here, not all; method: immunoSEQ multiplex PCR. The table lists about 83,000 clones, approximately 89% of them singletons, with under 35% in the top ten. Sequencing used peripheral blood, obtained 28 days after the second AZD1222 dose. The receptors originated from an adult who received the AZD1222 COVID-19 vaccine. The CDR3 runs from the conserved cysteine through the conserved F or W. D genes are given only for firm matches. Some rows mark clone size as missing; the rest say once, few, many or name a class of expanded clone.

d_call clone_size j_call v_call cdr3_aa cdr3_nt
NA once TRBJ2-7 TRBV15 CATSSRDIASYEQYF TGTGCCACCAGCAGCCGGGACATAGCCTCCTACGAGCAGTACTTC
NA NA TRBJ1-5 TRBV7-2 CASSLRSNQPQHF TGTGCCAGCAGCTTACGAAGCAATCAGCCCCAGCATTTT
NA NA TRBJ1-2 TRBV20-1 CSAPAFAGYTF TGCAGTGCGCCCGCATTTGCGGGCTACACCTTC
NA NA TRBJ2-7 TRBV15 CATSRDLKTDEQYF TGTGCCACCAGCAGAGACCTCAAGACAGACGAGCAGTACTTC
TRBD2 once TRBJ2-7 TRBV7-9 CASSISGRAYEQYF TGTGCCAGCAGCATTAGCGGGAGGGCCTACGAGCAGTACTTC
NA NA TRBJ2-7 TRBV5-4 CASSLGRGFDEQYF TGTGCCAGCAGCTTGGGCCGGGGCTTTGACGAGCAGTACTTC
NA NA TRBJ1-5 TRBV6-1 CASSETQPQHF TGTGCCAGCAGTGAGACCCAGCCCCAGCATTTT
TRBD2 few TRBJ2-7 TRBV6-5 CASTQTSGRSHEQYF TGTGCCAGCACCCAGACTAGCGGGAGATCCCACGAGCAGTACTTC
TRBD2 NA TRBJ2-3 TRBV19 CASSSILGKGGRSPDTQYF TGTGCCAGTAGTAGTATCCTGGGGAAGGGCGGGAGGTCCCCAGATACGCAGTATTTT
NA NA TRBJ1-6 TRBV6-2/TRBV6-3 CASSKGSPLHF TGTGCCAGCAGCAAAGGCTCACCCCTCCACTTT
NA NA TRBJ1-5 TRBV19 CASSIPSQPQHF TGTGCCAGTAGTATACCCAGTCAGCCCCAGCATTTT
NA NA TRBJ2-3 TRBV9 CASSVVGVDTQYF TGTGCCAGCAGCGTAGTAGGGGTAGATACGCAGTATTTT
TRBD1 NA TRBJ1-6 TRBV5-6 CASSLVTGTGGSPLHF TGTGCCAGCAGCTTGGTAACCGGGACAGGGGGATCACCCCTCCACTTT
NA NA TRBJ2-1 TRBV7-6 CASSLPLDSQFF TGTGCCAGCAGCTTACCTCTAGATTCCCAGTTCTTC
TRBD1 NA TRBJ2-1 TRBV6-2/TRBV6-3 CASSRDRGHNEQFF TGTGCCAGCAGCCGGGACAGGGGACACAATGAGCAGTTCTTC
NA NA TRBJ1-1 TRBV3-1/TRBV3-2 CASRWTRGGTEAFF TGTGCCAGCAGGTGGACCCGGGGAGGCACTGAAGCTTTCTTT
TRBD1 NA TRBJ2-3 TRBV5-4 CASSSYRGQGDTQYF TGTGCCAGCAGCTCCTACAGGGGGCAGGGAGATACGCAGTATTTT
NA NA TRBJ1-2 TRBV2 CASRVGRDYGYTF TGTGCCAGCAGGGTGGGGAGGGACTATGGCTACACCTTC
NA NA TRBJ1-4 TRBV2 CASSDPRGTNEKLFF TGTGCCAGCAGTGATCCCAGGGGAACTAATGAAAAACTGTTTTTT
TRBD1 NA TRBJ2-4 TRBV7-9 CASSLGQVGNIQYF TGTGCCAGCAGCCTCGGACAGGTGGGAAACATTCAGTACTTC
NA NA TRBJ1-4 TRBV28 CASSEGGVENEKLFF TGTGCCAGCAGTGAGGGAGGGGTTGAAAATGAAAAACTGTTTTTT
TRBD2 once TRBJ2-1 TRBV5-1 CASSPQRAGEGEQFF TGCGCCAGCAGCCCCCAAAGAGCGGGAGAGGGTGAGCAGTTCTTC
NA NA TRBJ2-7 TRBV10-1 CASSESWGNSSYEQYF TGCGCCAGCAGTGAGTCGTGGGGGAACAGCTCCTACGAGCAGTACTTC
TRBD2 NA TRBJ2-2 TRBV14 CASSPLGLAGAGELFF TGTGCCAGCAGCCCCTTGGGACTAGCGGGAGCCGGGGAGCTGTTTTTT
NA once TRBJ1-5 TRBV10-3 CAIAPGALNQPQHF TGTGCCATTGCCCCCGGGGCTCTCAATCAGCCCCAGCATTTT
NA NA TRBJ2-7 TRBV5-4 CASSTGWNYEQYF TGTGCCAGCAGTACTGGTTGGAACTACGAGCAGTACTTC
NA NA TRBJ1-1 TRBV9 CASSGVNTEAFF TGTGCCAGCAGCGGGGTGAACACTGAAGCTTTCTTT
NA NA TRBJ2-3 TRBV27 CASSLRGGTVTDTQYF TGTGCCAGCAGTTTAAGGGGGGGCACAGTTACAGATACGCAGTATTTT